The entry below gives a single TCR beta chain sequence along with its context. Its target is not known. TCRdb's table, derived via immunoSEQ multiplex PCR, lists solely in-frame clones and lacks some. The sample lists about 140,000 clones, over 75% occurring once. These data belong to a study of T cell responses to AZD1222 COVID-19 vaccine. The study, taken as a whole, reports: Along spike, vaccine-associated CD4 TCRs were found throughout, with dominance at 160-218 and 743-854. Repertoire sampling occurred only after the peak T cell response.

The CDR3 covers 14 residues. The V end lost 7 bases, the J end lost 1 base, and 13 bases lay between the germline ends. Germline V gene lookup returns CDR1 LGHNT and CDR2 FRNRAP. The sequence came from an adult in good health. The starting material was peripheral blood, obtained on day 0 of AZD1222 vaccination. J is TRBJ2-5 and V is TRBV12-5, with D possibly TRBD1 on 5 matching bases. The DNA for the CDR3 is TGTGCTAGTGTCGCTCAGGGCCTCCAAGAGACCCAGTACTTC. As protein: CASVAQGLQETQYF.